The 16 T cell receptor beta chains below all came from one sample that was sequenced in a study of shared clonotypes between healthy human individuals. Assay: immunoSEQ multiplex PCR; the TCRdb copy retains only in-frame clones and omits some. The data hold roughly 2,500,000 clones, with 93% observed a single time. Material: naive CD4+ T cells from PBMCs. Subset: CD45RA+ positively selected. The receptors stem from a man between 18 and 29 years old in good health. Some clones in this sample may be carry-over from other donors' samples.

The count of this clone is one. The chain employs TRBV6-6 and TRBJ1-1, with a tentative D call TRBD1 (5 bases). Germline V gene lookup returns CDR1 MNHNY and CDR2 SVGAGI (reference sequence). The CDR3 consists of 14 residues. Deletions cut 0 bases from V and 6 bases from J, with 11 bases between. The CDR3 sequence is CASSYSGARAEAFF. DNA for the CDR3: TGTGCCAGCAGTTACTCAGGGGCGAGGGCTGAAGCTTTCTTT.

Note on this clone: Other DNA sequences within the sample encode an identical CDR3. The CDR3 DNA is TGTGCCAGCAGTCTACCCGGGACGGCTAATGAAAAACTGTTTTTT. Residues: CASSLPGTANEKLFF. The V and J genes are TRBV28 and TRBJ1-4; tentative D call: TRBD1 (5 bases). The germline V gene has CDR1 MDHEN and CDR2 SYDVKM. Trimming removed 5 bases at V and 3 bases at J, with 13 bases between. The CDR3 covers 15 residues. Filled out from reference TRBV28 and TRBJ1-4, the complete variable domain reads DVKVTQSSRYLVKRTGEKVFLECVQDMDHENMFWYRQDPGLGLRLIYFSYDVKMKEKGDIPEGYSVSREKKERFSLILESASTNQTSMYLCASSLPGTANEKLFFGSGTQLSVL.

The gene calls are TRBV5-1 and TRBJ2-1; 10 nucleotides agree with TRBD2. This CDR3 is 16 amino acids long. Germline V CDR1 and CDR2: SGHRS, YFSETQ. The J segment lost 7 bases and the V segment lost 4 bases, leaving 11 bases of the junction unmatched. CDR3 DNA: TGCGCCAGCAGCCTAATAGCTAGCGGGAGAGGAAATGAGCAGTTCTTC. Residues: CASSLIASGRGNEQFF.

The chain employs TRBV19 and TRBJ1-2, with a weak D call TRBD1 (6 bases). This CDR3 region has 15 residues. The germline gives CDR1 LNHDA, CDR2 SQIVND (reference sequence). The germline V and J ends were trimmed by 3 bases and 6 bases, with 17 bases remaining between them. In nucleotides, the CDR3 is TGTGCCAGTAGTATCGGGGGCACAGCGAGGGATGGCTACACCTTC. It yields the protein CASSIGGTARDGYTF.

As concerns this clone: Different DNA sequences within this sample yield the same CDR3. The CDR3 protein is CSAPMNTEAFF. The DNA of the CDR3 is TGCAGTGCTCCTATGAACACTGAAGCTTTCTTT. V gene TRBV20-1 combines with J gene TRBJ1-1; D not certain. The V gene lost 5 bases and the J gene lost 0 bases, with 4 bases spanning the gap. This CDR3 comprises 11 residues. Per germline, CDR1 DFQATT and CDR2 SNEGSKA (reference sequence).

This chain uses TRBV30 with TRBJ2-7; 9 bases match TRBD1. In germline, CDR1 is GTSNPN, CDR2 SVGIG (reference sequence). CDR3 size: 13 residues. Trimming removed 5 bases from V and 5 bases from J; junction bases left unmatched: 7. The DNA for the CDR3 is TGTGCCTGGGACCAGGACAGGGGAAACGAGCAGTACTTC. Translating it yields CAWDQDRGNEQYF.

This clone was seen more than once but under ten times. The chain recombines TRBV15 with TRBJ1-2, with D maybe TRBD1 (6 bases). Trimming cost V 3 bases and J 1 base, with 9 bases left between them. The germline V gene has CDR1 LNHNV and CDR2 YYDKDF (reference sequence). There are 14 residues in the CDR3. CDR3 sequence (DNA): TGTGCCACCAGCAGGGGGGCGAGTAACTATGGCTACACCTTC. This gives the protein CATSRGASNYGYTF. The full variable domain, its missing parts supplied by reference TRBV15 and TRBJ1-2, is DAMVIQNPRYQVTQFGKPVTLSCSQTLNHNVMYWYQQKSSQAPKLLFHYYDKDFNNEADTPDNFQSRRPNTSFCFLDIRSPGLGDTAMYLCATSRGASNYGYTFGSGTRLTVV.

The chain couples TRBV6-1 to TRBJ2-3; D gene ambiguous. This CDR3 has 13 residues. Trimming stripped 8 bases from V and 2 bases from J, with 11 bases between. Germline V lookup: CDR1 MNHNS, CDR2 SASEGT. The CDR3 DNA follows: TGTGCCAGCCGGGCCTCGGCCACAGATACGCAGTATTTT. Its translation is CASRASATDTQYF.

This chain connects TRBV28 to TRBJ2-5; D remains unclear. Trimming removed 1 base at V and 11 bases at J, with 11 bases between. The CDR3 extends over 12 amino acids. From germline, CDR1 is MDHEN and CDR2 SYDVKM. CDR3 DNA: TGTGCCAGCAGTTTATTAAAAAGAGAGCAGTACTTC. It translates to CASSLLKREQYF.

The chain has TRBV4-2 and TRBJ1-1; D possibly corresponds to TRBD1 (6 bases). The germline V gene encodes CDR1 LGHNA and CDR2 YNFKEQ. The CDR3 covers 14 residues. Trimming took off 4 bases at V and 0 bases at J, with 9 bases between the two ends. This chain's CDR3 is CASSPDRMNTEAFF. For the CDR3, the DNA is TGTGCCAGCAGCCCAGACAGGATGAACACTGAAGCTTTCTTT.

This clone is a singleton in its sample. The rearrangement joins TRBV10-3 to TRBJ2-7; 14 nucleotides line up with TRBD2. The length of the CDR3 is 19 residues. Germline CDR1 and CDR2: ENHRY and SYGVKD. V shed 4 bases and J 1 base; nucleotides not matched to a gene: 12. The CDR3 spells CAISVRLAGGPYSSYEQYF. In DNA form, the CDR3 reads TGTGCCATCAGTGTCAGACTAGCGGGAGGGCCTTATAGTTCCTACGAGCAGTACTTC.

This chain uses TRBV7-6 with TRBJ2-3; no firm D call. There are 13 residues in the CDR3. V was pared by 1 base and J by 2 bases, with 4 bases between. Germline V gene lookup returns CDR1 SGHVS and CDR2 FNYEAQ. CDR3 sequence reads: CASSLGPTDTQYF. The CDR3 DNA follows: TGTGCCAGCAGCTTAGGTCCCACAGATACGCAGTATTTT.

The V gene is TRBV10-3, the J gene TRBJ2-2; 10 bases line up with TRBD2. CDR1 is ENHRY and CDR2 is SYGVKD in the germline V gene. The V gene end was trimmed by 5 bases and the J gene end by 1 base; junction bases not matched to a gene: 4. The CDR3 length is 16 residues. CDR3 region: CAISRSSGRNTGELFF. CDR3 DNA: TGTGCCATCAGTCGATCTAGCGGGAGGAACACCGGGGAGCTGTTTTTT.

The chain uses TRBV5-4 and TRBJ2-1; 7 bases align to TRBD2. The ends lost 4 bases at V and 8 bases at J; junction bases unmatched: 6. The CDR3 is made up of 13 amino acids. Germline assignment: CDR1 SGHNT and CDR2 YYREEE (reference sequence). DNA for the CDR3: TGTGCCAGCAGCCCGGGAGGAGGTGATGAGCAGTTCTTC. It specifies CASSPGGGDEQFF.

V is TRBV6-4 and J is TRBJ2-1; 8 nucleotides agree with TRBD1. Germline-derived CDR1 and CDR2 are MRHNA and SNTAGT. The junction had 11 bases not matched to a gene; V was cut back by 6 bases and J by 10 bases. This CDR3 comprises 14 residues. DNA for the CDR3: TGTGCCAGCAGCCAGTTAGGACAGGGCGGGGAGCAGTTCTTC. Its protein is CASSQLGQGGEQFF.

This chain uses TRBV5-8 with TRBJ2-2; tentatively, D is TRBD2 (6 bases). There are 16 residues in the CDR3. The V end was cut by 6 bases, the J end by 1 base, with 16 bases between. CDR1 SGHTS and CDR2 YDEGEE come from the germline V gene. The CDR3 sequence: CASTIPGDLNTGELFF. The CDR3 bases are TGTGCCAGCACCATCCCCGGGGACTTGAACACCGGGGAGCTGTTTTTT. Together with reference TRBV5-8 and TRBJ2-2, the CDR3 gives the full variable domain: EAGVTQSPTHLIKTRGQQATLRCSPISGHTSVYWYQQALGLGLQFLLWYDEGEERNRGNFPPRFSGRQFPNYSSELNVNALELEDSALYLCASTIPGDLNTGELFFGEGSRLTVL.